This T cell receptor beta chain was profiled in a study of T cell repertoires in cytomegalovirus infection. At the level of the study: Shared public TCR beta signatures pointed to both CMV infection and a matching HLA type.

As for this clonotype: As yet, its antigen is unknown.

Using its own MiXCR run on the reads, TCRdb lists one record per CDR3 protein. The sample consists of under 850,000 distinct CDR3 sequences, less than 40% of them appearing once. The study, taken as a whole, reports: Within the response measured ex vivo, HLA-C-restricted CMV-specific TCR beta clonotypes were dominant. Identification of carriers of CMV plus the relevant HLA was achieved through cumulative public TCR beta family frequency.

V was shortened by 0 bases and J by 4 bases, with 12 bases between the two germline ends. CDR1 is LGHDT, CDR2 YNNKEL, per germline (reference sequence). The CDR3 totals 16 residues. Sequencing input: PBMCs. J is TRBJ2-2 and V is TRBV3-1, with a weak D call TRBD2 (5 bases). This clonotype was obtained from a human donor in good health (CMV status not recorded). Some clones in this sample may be carry-over from other donors' samples. The CDR3 DNA sequence: TGTGCCAGCAGCCAAGATGTACCGGGGAGCACCGGGGAGCTGTTTTTT. Protein: CASSQDVPGSTGELFF. Filled out from reference TRBV3-1 and TRBJ2-2, the complete variable domain reads DTAVSQTPKYLVTQMGNDKSIKCEQNLGHDTMYWYKQDSKKFLKIMFSYNNKELIINETVPNRFSPKSPDKAHLNLHINSLELGDSAVYFCASSQDVPGSTGELFFGEGSRLTVL.